This T cell receptor (beta chain) emerged from a study of CD8+ T cells in alopecia areata. Study information: Each day, treated patients took oral tofacitinib twice, at 5 to 10 mg per dose.

Extracted RNA was reverse transcribed into cDNA, the sequencing template. Clones were read by immunoSEQ multiplex PCR, and TCRdb kept only the in-frame ones, dropping some. The sample has about 150,000 clones; more than 45% are singletons. Germline loops: CDR1 LNHDA, CDR2 SQIVND (reference sequence). Trimming took 10 bases from V and 2 from J, leaving 14 bases between them. The CDR3 loop spans 13 amino acids. This clone was counted only a few times. The V call is TRBV19, the J call TRBJ2-5, with D possibly matching TRBD1 (6 bases). The source of this sequence is a human donor with alopecia areata. The sequenced material came from CD4+ T cells sorted from blood. DNA of the CDR3: TGTGCCACCCAACAGGGAAATCAAGAGACCCAGTACTTC. Its translation: CATQQGNQETQYF.